A selection of T cell receptor beta chains follows, all from one sample in a study of T-cell reconstitution after alpha-beta-depleted transplantation in children. In TCRdb, the PCR reads were re-called with MiXCR into one record per CDR3 protein. The table has a few hundred thousand distinct CDR3 sequences, approximately 41% seen once. This sample comprised PBMCs, obtained before TCRalphabeta/CD19-depleted stem cell transplant. These TCRs come from a girl aged 2 to 10 with aplastic anemia, due to receive a stem cell transplant. Each CDR3 is given with its conserved first and last residue. D genes are given only for firm matches. Only some rows state a clone size, as once, few, many or a class for expanded clones.

j_call v_call clone_size d_call cdr3_nt cdr3_aa
TRBJ2-1 TRBV18 few - TGTGCCAGCTCACCTCTCCACACCCGCTACAATGAGCAGTTCTTC CASSPLHTRYNEQFF
TRBJ2-7 TRBV7-9 few TRBD1 TGTGCCAGCAGACCAACAGGGGAGACCTACGATCAGTACTTC CASRPTGETYDQYF
TRBJ2-5 TRBV28 - - TGTGCCAGCAGTTTCTGGGGGGGGACAGGAGGCCAAGAGACCCAGTACTTC CASSFWGGTGGQETQYF
TRBJ2-1 TRBV30 - - TGTGCCTGGAGTGCTTTGGGAGATGAGCAGTTCTTC CAWSALGDEQFF
TRBJ2-3 TRBV28 - - TGTGCCAGCAGTTTTGCGACGGGGCCCCCTGCGCAGTATTTT CASSFATGPPAQYF
TRBJ2-3 TRBV11-2 - TRBD2 TGTGCCAGCAGCCCTGGACTAGCTGCCGATACGCAGTATTTT CASSPGLAADTQYF
TRBJ1-2 TRBV6-1 - TRBD1 TGTGCCAGCAGTGAAGCCGAATACAGGGGCCGTGGCTACACCTTC CASSEAEYRGRGYTF
TRBJ2-7 TRBV2 - TRBD2 TGTGCCAGCAGCTGGAGCGGGGGATCCTACGAGCAGTACTTC CASSWSGGSYEQYF
TRBJ2-5 TRBV5-1 few - TGTGCCAGCAGTTTATCACAGGGAGAAGAGACCCAGTACTTC CASSLSQGEETQYF
TRBJ2-2 TRBV5-1 - TRBD1 TGCGCCAGCAGCTTGGCGGACAGGGTGATAGACACCGGGGAGCTGTTTTTT CASSLADRVIDTGELFF
TRBJ1-5 TRBV20-1 - - TGCAGTGCTTTCGACAGGTCCGGGAATCAGCCCCAGCATTTT CSAFDRSGNQPQHF
TRBJ2-1 TRBV5-1 few TRBD2 TGCGCCAGCAGCCCCGGACTAGGGGCGTACAATGAGCAGTTCTTC CASSPGLGAYNEQFF
TRBJ2-3 TRBV6-1 - TRBD1 TGTGCCAGCAACAGCCGACAGGGAGTCGCAGATACGCAGTATTTT CASNSRQGVADTQYF
TRBJ1-1 TRBV9 many - TGTGCCAGCAGCGAAAATGCAGGAGTGAACACTGAAGCTTTCTTT CASSENAGVNTEAFF
TRBJ1-1 TRBV12-3/TRBV12-4 few - TGTGCCAGCAGTTTCTACGAGGGGGTGAGTGATGAAGCTTTCTTT CASSFYEGVSDEAFF